Below are 20 T cell receptor beta chains sequenced from a single sample in a study of T-cell memory formation after mild COVID-19. TCRdb re-derived calls from the 5' RACE reads in MiXCR, one entry per CDR3 protein. The sample lists about 470,000 distinct CDR3 sequences; about 23% were seen once. The sequenced sample was PBMCs or a T cell subset sorted from them (not recorded which). The receptor set was obtained from an adult woman who had mild COVID-19 (a few samples of this study predate the infection). Cell type and time point are not known.

This sequence joins TRBV10-3 and TRBJ1-5; 10 bases line up with TRBD1. The CDR3 has 17 residues. Germline CDR1 ENHRY, CDR2 SYGVKD. Trimming at V came to 3 bases and at J to 2 bases, leaving 7 bases not matched to a gene. CDR3 nucleotides: TGTGCCATCAGTGACCCCCGGACAGGGGGAGGCAATCAGCCCCAGCATTTT. Its translation is CAISDPRTGGGNQPQHF.

This clonotype was seen only a few times. Here the CDR3 DNA reads TGCGCCAGCAGCCATCTTTACAGGGGGCAAAACGAGCAGTACTTC. This translates into CASSHLYRGQNEQYF. This chain links TRBV4-1 with TRBJ2-7; TRBD1 matches 9 bases. Germline V lookup: CDR1 MGHRA, CDR2 YSYEKL. There are 15 residues in the CDR3. Trimming removed 3 bases from V and 5 bases from J; junction bases left unmatched: 8.

A few counts support this clonotype. The rearrangement uses TRBV5-4 and TRBJ2-5; 13 nucleotides align to TRBD2. The germline CDR1 and CDR2 sequences are SGHNT and YYREEE (reference sequence). The length of the CDR3 is 13 residues. The CDR3 protein is CSGGTSGKETQYF. CDR3 nucleotide sequence: TGTTCCGGAGGGACTAGCGGGAAAGAGACCCAGTACTTC.

The CDR3 sequence is CASSQGNEAQETQYF. For the CDR3, the DNA is TGCGCCAGCAGCCAGGGGAACGAGGCCCAAGAGACCCAGTACTTC. The rearrangement links TRBV5-1 to TRBJ2-5; tentative D call: TRBD1 (6 bases). Trimming removed 4 bases from V and 1 base from J, with 14 bases in between. CDR1 is SGHRS and CDR2 is YFSETQ in the germline V gene. The CDR3 totals 15 residues.

Only a few counts were recorded for this clonotype. This chain connects TRBV5-6 to TRBJ2-3; the D call may be TRBD1 or TRBD2 (6 bases each). V was cut by 4 bases and J by 6 bases, with 12 bases left in between. Germline loops: CDR1 SGHDT, CDR2 YYEEEE. The length of the CDR3 is 13 residues. The CDR3 loop is CASSRRRGDTQYF. CDR3 DNA: TGTGCCAGCAGCCGCCGGAGGGGGGATACGCAGTATTTT.

The CDR3 is CAISERLAGSSSYEQYF. The DNA for the CDR3 is TGTGCCATCAGTGAAAGACTAGCGGGGAGTTCCTCCTACGAGCAGTACTTC. The V gene is TRBV10-3, the J gene TRBJ2-7; 11 positions match TRBD2. V lost 3 bases and J lost 0; bases outside the gene matches: 7. The germline V gene encodes CDR1 ENHRY and CDR2 SYGVKD. CDR3 length equals 17 residues.

The rearrangement joins TRBV12-3 or TRBV12-4 to TRBJ2-1, with D perhaps being TRBD1 or TRBD2 (5 bases each). The V gene lost 4 bases and the J gene lost 4 bases, with 17 bases spanning the gap. The CDR3 length is 16 residues. CDR3 DNA sequence: TGTGCCAGCAGTTCCCCCCACCGGGACGAATACAATGAGCAGTTCTTC. It codes for CASSSPHRDEYNEQFF.

In this sample, this clonotype turned up a few times. The CDR3 protein is CASSFLLAGGPNEQFF. The CDR3 nucleotides are TGCGCCAGCAGCTTCCTACTAGCGGGGGGGCCGAATGAGCAGTTCTTC. V and J are TRBV5-1 and TRBJ2-1; 13 bases line up with TRBD2. The germline CDR1 and CDR2 sequences are SGHRS and YFSETQ. Trimming removed 2 bases from V and 7 bases from J; junction bases left unmatched: 6. CDR3 length equals 16 residues.

The V and J genes are TRBV5-4 and TRBJ2-5, with D possibly matching TRBD2 (6 bases). The ends were cut back, 4 bases at V and 5 bases at J, with 12 bases in the middle. The CDR3 is made up of 13 amino acids. Germline V gene lookup returns CDR1 SGHNT and CDR2 YYREEE (reference sequence). CDR3 loop: CASSVGGLETQYF. The CDR3 region has the DNA TGTGCCAGCAGCGTCGGGGGTCTTGAGACCCAGTACTTC.

This clonotype was detected only a few times. The gene calls are TRBV29-1 and TRBJ2-1; D is possibly TRBD2 (6 bases). The V end lost 4 bases, the J end lost 0 bases, and 10 bases lay between the germline ends. CDR3 length equals 14 residues. CDR1 is SQVTM and CDR2 is ANQGSEA in the germline V gene. The CDR3 DNA reads as TGCAGCGTTGCCCTAGCGAGCTCCTACAATGAGCAGTTCTTC. Translating it yields CSVALASSYNEQFF.

In its sample, this clonotype was seen many times. The genes are TRBV18 and TRBJ2-7, with 12 bases aligning to TRBD1. J lost 4 bases, V lost 4 bases, and 5 bases had no gene match. The germline gives CDR1 KGHSH, CDR2 LQKENI. CDR3 length: 15 amino acids. CDR3 coding DNA: TGTGCCAGCTCACTACCGGGACAGGGGGCTTACGAGCAGTACTTC. Protein: CASSLPGQGAYEQYF.

The rearrangement joins TRBV12-3 or TRBV12-4 to TRBJ2-2; D is perhaps TRBD1 or TRBD2 (5 bases each). V was clipped by 6 bases and J by 7 bases, with 15 bases between them. The CDR3 length is 14 residues. CDR3 sequence: CASSPGPGVGELFF. CDR3 DNA sequence: TGTGCCAGCAGCCCGGGACCTGGGGTCGGGGAGCTGTTTTTT.

This chain uses TRBV2 with TRBJ2-1; 9 nucleotides agree with TRBD1. Germline V lookup: CDR1 SNHLY, CDR2 FYNNEI. This CDR3 comprises 13 residues. Trimming took 9 bases from V and 6 from J; bases not matched to a gene: 6. The CDR3 reads CARWDRETNEQFF. The DNA for the CDR3 is TGTGCCAGGTGGGACAGGGAAACCAATGAGCAGTTCTTC.

CDR3 in DNA: TGTGCCAGCAGTGGGATCTCAGATGAGCAGTTCTTC. The encoded protein is CASSGISDEQFF. This chain joins TRBV25-1 and TRBJ2-1; D call uncertain. The V and J ends lost 4 bases and 8 bases respectively, with 9 bases between them. CDR1 and CDR2 from the germline V gene are MGHDK and SYGVNS. This CDR3 contains 12 residues.

The V call is TRBV6-5, the J call TRBJ2-5; the match to TRBD2 covers 11 bases. V lost 1 base to trimming and J lost 0 bases; unmatched junction nucleotides: 4. CDR1 is MNHEY and CDR2 is SVGAGI in the germline V gene. There are 17 residues in the CDR3. The CDR3 is CASSYLGGLADQETQYF. The CDR3 DNA is TGTGCCAGCAGTTACTTAGGGGGACTAGCGGACCAAGAGACCCAGTACTTC.

The rearrangement uses TRBV4-1 and TRBJ2-1, with TRBD1 identical over 9 bases. Per the germline V gene, CDR1 is MGHRA and CDR2 is YSYEKL. The CDR3 sequence is 14 residues long. J was trimmed by 7 bases and V by 4 bases; bases with no gene match: 5. CDR3 region: CASSRGTGKNEQFF. Here the CDR3 DNA reads TGCGCCAGCAGCCGGGGGACAGGGAAGAATGAGCAGTTCTTC.

This clonotype has a single count. This chain joins TRBV4-2 and TRBJ1-1; D not resolved. The CDR3 is 11 amino acids. V lost 0 bases and J 9 bases, leaving 5 bases between the germline ends. Germline lookup yields CDR1 LGHNA and CDR2 YNFKEQ. The CDR3 DNA reads as TGTGCCAGCAGCCAAGATACTCAAGCTTTCTTT. Its protein product is CASSQDTQAFF.

The genes are TRBV5-1 and TRBJ1-4; TRBD1 matches at 8 bases. Germline values: CDR1 SGHRS, CDR2 YFSETQ. CDR3 size: 15 residues. V was pared by 4 bases and J by 8 bases, with 10 bases of the junction left unmatched. CDR3 in DNA: TGCGCCAGCAGCGGGGGGACAGGCCCGAGGGAAAAACTGTTTTTT. Its translation: CASSGGTGPREKLFF.

This clonotype was seen more than once but under ten times. The gene calls are TRBV5-1 and TRBJ1-1, with TRBD1 matching over 9 bases. The CDR3 has 13 amino acids. Per the germline V gene, CDR1 is SGHRS and CDR2 is YFSETQ. Trimming cost V 5 bases and J 7 bases; bases outside gene matches: 6. CDR3 nucleotides: TGCGCCAGCAGGGGGACAGGGCCCCATGAAGCTTTCTTT. Protein: CASRGTGPHEAFF.

The CDR3 loop reads CASSPPTSGGDFDTDTQYF. The CDR3 DNA sequence: TGTGCCAGCAGCCCCCCGACCAGCGGGGGAGATTTTGACACAGATACGCAGTATTTT. The V gene is TRBV12-3 or TRBV12-4, the J gene TRBJ2-3; 8 bases align to TRBD2. The CDR3 spans 19 residues. The trim removed 6 bases at V and 2 bases at J, leaving 19 bases unmatched.